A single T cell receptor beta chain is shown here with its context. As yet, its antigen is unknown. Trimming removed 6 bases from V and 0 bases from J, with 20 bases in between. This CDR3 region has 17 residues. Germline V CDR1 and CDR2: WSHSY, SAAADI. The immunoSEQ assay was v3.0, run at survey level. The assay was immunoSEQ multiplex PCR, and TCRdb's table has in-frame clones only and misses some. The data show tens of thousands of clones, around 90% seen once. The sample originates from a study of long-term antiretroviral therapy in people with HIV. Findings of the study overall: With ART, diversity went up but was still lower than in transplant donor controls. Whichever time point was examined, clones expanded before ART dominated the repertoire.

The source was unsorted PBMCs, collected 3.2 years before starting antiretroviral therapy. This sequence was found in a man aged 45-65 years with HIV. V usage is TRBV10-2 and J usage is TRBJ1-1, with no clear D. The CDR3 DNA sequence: TGCGCCAGCAGGGGGTCCGTAGGCACCGGCATGAACACTGAAGCTTTCTTT. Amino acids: CASRGSVGTGMNTEAFF.